A single T cell receptor (beta chain) is shown here with its context. The data derive from a study of cytomegalovirus exposure and HLA in healthy donors. Germline V lookup: CDR1 LGHNA, CDR2 YSLEER. The CDR3 contains 15 residues. V lost 0 bases to trimming and J lost 10 bases; unmatched junction nucleotides: 9. The PCR used 60 Vbeta and 13 Jbeta primers. The method was immunoSEQ multiplex PCR; TCRdb's version includes in-frame clones alone and lacks a portion of them. The sample carries roughly 120,000 clones, approximately 74% recorded once. The sequencing sample was made of PBMCs. The TCR sequence derives from a woman in her 50s in good health and CMV-seropositive. The V call is TRBV4-3, the J call TRBJ2-1, with 7 bases aligning to TRBD2. CDR3 sequence: CASSQEEGGSGEQFF. In nucleotides, the CDR3 is TGCGCCAGCAGCCAAGAGGAAGGCGGGAGTGGCGAGCAGTTCTTC.